These 23 T cell receptor beta chains were sequenced from one sample in a study of CD8+ T cells in alopecia areata. The authors extracted RNA and reverse transcribed it into cDNA as the sequencing template. Libraries were prepared by immunoSEQ multiplex PCR; TCRdb keeps only in-frame clonotypes and omits some of them. The table has some 99,000 clones, 40% to 55% seen once. The sample comprised CD4+ T cells sorted from blood. These receptors all stem from a human donor with alopecia areata.

This sequence joins TRBV7-8 and TRBJ2-1, with D unclear. This CDR3 spans 13 amino acids. V was shortened by 4 bases and J by 6 bases, with 10 bases between the two germline ends. Germline V lookup: CDR1 SGHVS, CDR2 FQNEAQ. CDR3 nucleotides: TGTGCCAGCAGCTCATATATCGGCAATGAGCAGTTCTTC. Protein product: CASSSYIGNEQFF.

This clone came up a few times. This chain links TRBV29-1 with TRBJ1-2; D gene ambiguous. The germline V gene has CDR1 SQVTM and CDR2 ANQGSEA. The V and J ends lost 0 bases and 4 bases respectively, with 6 bases between them. The CDR3 has 12 amino acids. In DNA, the CDR3 is TGCAGCGTTGAAGATCCCAGCTATGGCTACACCTTC. Its protein is CSVEDPSYGYTF.

The table lists this clone with a few counts. The same CDR3 is also encoded by other DNA sequences in this sample. The CDR3 bases are TGCAGCGTTGAGTCAGGGAGCTATGGCTACACCTTC. Its translation is CSVESGSYGYTF. The chain uses TRBV29-1 and TRBJ1-2; perhaps TRBD1 as D (5 bases). The germline gives CDR1 SQVTM, CDR2 ANQGSEA. The V gene lost 3 bases and the J gene lost 4 bases, with 9 bases spanning the gap. This CDR3 comprises 12 residues.

The sample holds a few counts of this clone. V usage is TRBV29-1 and J usage is TRBJ2-7; D may be TRBD2 (5 bases). The CDR3 runs to 13 residues. V gave up 2 bases and J gave up 7 bases, with 15 bases separating them. Germline loops: CDR1 SQVTM, CDR2 ANQGSEA. CDR3 region: CSVEYSAGMEQYF. The CDR3 DNA is TGCAGCGTTGAATACTCGGCGGGCATGGAGCAGTACTTC.

This sequence joins TRBV29-1 and TRBJ2-7; 8 bases are a match to TRBD2. Looked up from germline, CDR1 is SQVTM and CDR2 is ANQGSEA. The V gene end was trimmed by 5 bases and the J gene end by 4 bases; junction bases not matched to a gene: 19. CDR3 length equals 17 residues. The CDR3 here is CSVLTSGATPLGYEQYF. The DNA for the CDR3 is TGCAGCGTTCTCACTAGCGGAGCCACCCCCTTGGGGTACGAGCAGTACTTC.

The rearrangement links TRBV5-1 to TRBJ2-5, with a tentative D call TRBD2 (6 bases). V shed 1 base and J shed 2 bases, with 15 bases lying between them. This CDR3 spans 16 amino acids. Germline V gene sequence: CDR1 SGHRS, CDR2 YFSETQ. The CDR3 DNA follows: TGCGCCAGCAGCTTGACAGGCGGGGACGAACAAGAGACCCAGTACTTC. Translation gives CASSLTGGDEQETQYF.

The J gene is TRBJ2-3, the V gene TRBV29-1; maybe TRBD2 (6 bases). Germline-derived CDR1 and CDR2 are SQVTM and ANQGSEA. Trimming took off 4 bases at V and 2 bases at J, with 10 bases between the two ends. There are 13 residues in the CDR3. The CDR3 DNA reads TGCAGCGTTGCGGGACTCGACACAGATACGCAGTATTTT. Its protein product is CSVAGLDTDTQYF.

The sample holds a few counts of this clone. The chain recombines TRBV6-5 with TRBJ1-2, with 8 nucleotides matching TRBD1. Germline CDR1 reads MNHEY; CDR2 reads SVGAGI. V shed 6 bases and J 4 bases; nucleotides not matched to a gene: 7. The CDR3 contains 14 residues. CDR3 sequence (DNA): TGTGCCAGCAGAATTGACAGGGGCATCTATGGCTACACCTTC. Translation: CASRIDRGIYGYTF.

This clone has more than one count but fewer than ten. The J gene is TRBJ1-1, the V gene TRBV7-9; D is ambiguous. V was trimmed by 3 bases and J by 1 base, leaving 6 bases between them. The CDR3 covers 13 residues. Germline V lookup: CDR1 SEHNR, CDR2 FQNEAQ (reference sequence). The CDR3 sequence: CASSFRENTEAFF. The DNA for the CDR3 is TGTGCCAGCAGCTTCCGGGAGAACACTGAAGCTTTCTTT.

V and J are TRBV18 and TRBJ2-1, with a possible D match to TRBD2 (6 bases). The CDR3 length is 13 residues. Looked up from germline, CDR1 is KGHSH and CDR2 is LQKENI. With 6 bases removed from V and 5 bases from J, the gap between germline ends came to 11 bases. Written as DNA, the CDR3 is TGTGCCAGCTCTCTGGACTATGACAATGAGCAGTTCTTC. Its protein is CASSLDYDNEQFF.

This clone appeared a few times. CDR3 DNA sequence: TGTGCCAGCAGCCCAGAGGGGTCCTATGGCTACACCTTC. Translating it yields CASSPEGSYGYTF. This chain uses TRBV7-3 with TRBJ1-2, with D perhaps TRBD1 (5 bases). The CDR3 totals 13 residues. V gave up 5 bases and J gave up 4 bases, with 11 bases separating them. Germline-derived CDR1 and CDR2 are SGHTA and FQGTGA.

This clone was observed a few times. The chain recombines TRBV6-1 with TRBJ2-2; no clear D. V was pared by 4 bases and J by 3 bases, with 12 bases between. The CDR3 consists of 15 residues. Looked up from germline, CDR1 is MNHNS and CDR2 is SASEGT. Here the CDR3 reads CASSGIRRYTGELFF. In DNA, the CDR3 is TGTGCCAGCAGTGGGATCAGGCGATACACCGGGGAGCTGTTTTTT.

The gene calls are TRBV30 and TRBJ2-4, with D tentatively TRBD1 (5 bases). The V gene lost 5 bases and the J gene lost 5 bases, with 19 bases spanning the gap. CDR1 is GTSNPN, CDR2 SVGIG, per germline (reference sequence). CDR3 size: 15 residues. Written as DNA, the CDR3 is TGTGCCTGGCAATCCCCCAGGGTTTACGAAAACATTCAGTACTTC. This gives the protein CAWQSPRVYENIQYF.

This clone was seen a few times. The rearrangement links TRBV29-1 to TRBJ1-2; D not resolved. Germline loops: CDR1 SQVTM, CDR2 ANQGSEA. This CDR3 has 11 amino acids. The V and J ends lost 2 bases and 7 bases respectively, with 8 bases between them. CDR3 region: CSVERTSGYTF. The DNA for the CDR3 is TGCAGCGTTGAAAGGACGAGTGGCTACACCTTC. Complete variable domain (other parts from reference TRBV29-1 and TRBJ1-2): SAVISQKPSRDICQRGTSLTIQCQVDSQVTMMFWYRQQPGQSLTLIATANQGSEATYESGFVIDKFPISRPNLTFSTLTVSNMSPEDSSIYLCSVERTSGYTFGSGTRLTVV.

This clone occurred a few times. The genes are TRBV29-1 and TRBJ2-1; D possibly uses TRBD1 or TRBD2 (5 bases each). The CDR3 is 13 residues long. V lost 7 bases and J 9 bases, leaving 19 bases between the germline ends. Germline V gene sequence: CDR1 SQVTM, CDR2 ANQGSEA. DNA for the CDR3: TGCAGCGCCGGACAAACCGCTCGGGGTGAGCAGTTCTTC. It is translated as CSAGQTARGEQFF.

CDR3 sequence: CASSDGGVGTDTQYF. The CDR3 coding sequence is TGTGCCAGCAGTGACGGGGGGGTAGGCACAGATACGCAGTATTTT. This rearrangement joins TRBV2 to TRBJ2-3, with 8 bases lining up with TRBD2. V lost 3 bases to trimming and J lost 1 base; unmatched junction nucleotides: 3. The CDR3 runs to 15 residues. Germline CDR1 reads SNHLY; CDR2 reads FYNNEI. The full variable domain, rest sourced from reference TRBV2 and TRBJ2-3, is EPEVTQTPSHQVTQMGQEVILRCVPISNHLYFYWYRQILGQKVEFLVSFYNNEISEKSEIFDDQFSVERPDGSNFTLKIRSTKLEDSAMYFCASSDGGVGTDTQYFGPGTRLTVL.

The CDR3 spells CSVEPRDRPYEQYF. CDR3 sequence (DNA): TGCAGCGTTGAACCGCGGGACAGACCCTACGAGCAGTACTTC. J is TRBJ2-7 and V is TRBV29-1, with D perhaps matching TRBD1 (7 bases). V lost 2 bases and J 2 bases, leaving 13 bases between the germline ends. The CDR3 sequence is 14 residues long. Germline values: CDR1 SQVTM, CDR2 ANQGSEA.

The rearrangement links TRBV29-1 to TRBJ2-4, with 9 bases lining up with TRBD1. V was pared by 6 bases and J by 6 bases, with 9 bases of the junction left unmatched. The CDR3 is 14 amino acids. Germline V gene lookup returns CDR1 SQVTM and CDR2 ANQGSEA. The CDR3 nucleotides are TGCAGCGTGCTACCGGGACAGGGTATAAACATTCAGTACTTC. Translated, it gives CSVLPGQGINIQYF.

This clone was seen only a few times. CDR3 protein: CSVDALAGAVSQYF. Written as DNA, the CDR3 is TGCAGCGTTGACGCACTAGCGGGGGCCGTGTCCCAGTACTTC. The J gene is TRBJ2-5, the V gene TRBV29-1; 11 bases align to TRBD2. Unmatched junction bases numbered 9, after V lost 3 bases and J lost 9 bases. In germline, CDR1 is SQVTM, CDR2 ANQGSEA. CDR3 length equals 14 residues.

This chain uses TRBV18 with TRBJ2-7; perhaps TRBD2 as D (5 bases). V shed 0 bases and J shed 6 bases, with 12 bases lying between them. CDR3 length equals 14 residues. Germline CDR1 KGHSH, CDR2 LQKENI. The CDR3: CASSPPRDRSEQYF. Here the CDR3 DNA reads TGTGCCAGCTCACCACCCCGGGATCGGAGCGAGCAGTACTTC.

The gene calls are TRBV29-1 and TRBJ1-1; 7 positions agree with TRBD1. The trim removed 4 bases at V and 5 bases at J, leaving 7 bases unmatched. Germline CDR1 reads SQVTM; CDR2 reads ANQGSEA. CDR3 length: 13 residues. CDR3 DNA: TGCAGCGTTGCTGAACAGGGGTATACTGAAGCTTTCTTT. It specifies CSVAEQGYTEAFF.

J is TRBJ1-1 and V is TRBV29-1, with unresolved D. CDR1 is SQVTM, CDR2 ANQGSEA, per germline. The V gene lost 4 bases and the J gene lost 11 bases, with 14 bases spanning the gap. The CDR3 length is 11 residues. CDR3 DNA sequence: TGCAGCGTTGTATTCTCACAATCCGCTTTCTTT. It encodes CSVVFSQSAFF. The full variable domain, its missing parts supplied by reference TRBV29-1 and TRBJ1-1, is SAVISQKPSRDICQRGTSLTIQCQVDSQVTMMFWYRQQPGQSLTLIATANQGSEATYESGFVIDKFPISRPNLTFSTLTVSNMSPEDSSIYLCSVVFSQSAFFGQGTRLTVV.

This clone has just a few counts. The rearrangement links TRBV2 to TRBJ2-5, with D perhaps TRBD1 or TRBD2 (5 bases each). Trimming removed 2 bases from V and 1 base from J, with 8 bases in between. There are 14 residues in the CDR3. Germline CDR1 SNHLY, CDR2 FYNNEI. CDR3 region: CASSEMRGQETQYF. Here the CDR3 DNA reads TGTGCCAGCAGTGAAATGAGGGGCCAAGAGACCCAGTACTTC. Together with reference TRBV2 and TRBJ2-5, the CDR3 gives the full variable domain: EPEVTQTPSHQVTQMGQEVILRCVPISNHLYFYWYRQILGQKVEFLVSFYNNEISEKSEIFDDQFSVERPDGSNFTLKIRSTKLEDSAMYFCASSEMRGQETQYFGPGTRLLVL.